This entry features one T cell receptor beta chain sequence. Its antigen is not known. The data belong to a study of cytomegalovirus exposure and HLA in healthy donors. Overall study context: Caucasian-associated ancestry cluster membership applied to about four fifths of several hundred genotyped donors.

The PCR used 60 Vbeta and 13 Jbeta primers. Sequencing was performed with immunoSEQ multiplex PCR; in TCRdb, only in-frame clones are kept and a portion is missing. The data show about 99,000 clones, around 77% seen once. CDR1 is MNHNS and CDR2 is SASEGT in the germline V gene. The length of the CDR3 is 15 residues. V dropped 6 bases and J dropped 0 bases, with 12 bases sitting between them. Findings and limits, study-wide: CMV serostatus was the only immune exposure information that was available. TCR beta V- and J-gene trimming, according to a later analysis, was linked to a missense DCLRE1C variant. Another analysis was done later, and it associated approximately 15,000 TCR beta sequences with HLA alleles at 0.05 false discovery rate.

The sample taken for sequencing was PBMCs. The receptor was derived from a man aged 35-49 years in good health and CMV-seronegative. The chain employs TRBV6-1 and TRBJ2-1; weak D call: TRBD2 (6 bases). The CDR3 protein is CASSALAPSYNEQFF. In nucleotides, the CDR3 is TGTGCCAGCAGCGCCCTAGCGCCCTCCTACAATGAGCAGTTCTTC.